These 9 T cell receptor beta chains originate from one sample sequenced in a study of blood T cell repertoires in COVID-19. The repertoire was sequenced with immunoSEQ multiplex PCR; TCRdb's copy has only in-frame clones and lacks some. The sample lists about 47,000 clones, 80% to 85% occurring once. Sequenced: peripheral blood. The receptor set was obtained from a man between 60 and 75 years old with active COVID-19.

The J gene is TRBJ2-3, the V gene TRBV9, with D maybe TRBD2 (5 bases). The CDR3 consists of 14 residues. CDR1 and CDR2 (germline): SGDLS, YYNGEE. Trimming pared 0 bases from V and 2 bases from J, leaving 7 bases between. The CDR3 sequence is CASSVDRDTDTQYF. The CDR3 region has the DNA TGTGCCAGCAGCGTAGACCGGGACACAGATACGCAGTATTTT.

This chain links TRBV19 with TRBJ2-1; 10 bases match TRBD2. The CDR3 loop spans 15 amino acids. The germline V gene encodes CDR1 LNHDA and CDR2 SQIVND (reference sequence). The V gene end was trimmed by 3 bases and the J gene end by 8 bases; junction bases not matched to a gene: 7. In DNA, the CDR3 is TGTGCCAGTAGTATTGGGACTAGCGATTTCGATGAGCAGTTCTTC. Residues: CASSIGTSDFDEQFF.

The count of this clone is one. The chain employs TRBV6-5 and TRBJ2-3, with D uncertain. This CDR3 has 13 residues. V shed 6 bases and J shed 6 bases, with 13 bases lying between them. Germline-derived CDR1 and CDR2 are MNHEY and SVGAGI. The CDR3 spells CASRVSARDTQYF. CDR3 nucleotide sequence: TGTGCCAGCAGGGTAAGCGCGAGGGATACGCAGTATTTT.

The J gene is TRBJ2-3, the V gene TRBV5-1, with 12 positions matching TRBD2. The CDR3 totals 17 residues. Trimming took 2 bases from V and 6 from J; bases not matched to a gene: 10. Per germline, CDR1 SGHRS and CDR2 YFSETQ. Written as DNA, the CDR3 is TGCGCCAGCAGCTTACCGGGACTAGCGGGCGCTAGGGATACGCAGTATTTT. Its protein product is CASSLPGLAGARDTQYF.

This chain joins TRBV6-5 and TRBJ2-1, with 8 bases aligning to TRBD2. Trimming took 4 bases from V and 1 from J; bases not matched to a gene: 6. Per germline, CDR1 MNHEY and CDR2 SVGAGI. The CDR3 has 16 amino acids. CDR3 amino acids: CASSSLRGGSYNEQFF. CDR3 bases: TGTGCCAGCAGTTCCCTTCGGGGGGGGTCCTACAATGAGCAGTTCTTC.

This chain joins TRBV12-5 and TRBJ2-7, with D maybe TRBD2 (6 bases). The V gene's germline CDR1 is LGHNT and CDR2 FRNRAP. The CDR3 has 15 amino acids. Deletions cut 5 bases from V and 2 bases from J, with 16 bases between. As DNA, the CDR3 is TGTGCTAGTGGTGCCCCCCCGGGGAGGACCTACGAGCAGTACTTC. Protein product: CASGAPPGRTYEQYF.

The rearrangement uses TRBV27 and TRBJ2-2; 8 bases align to TRBD1. Trimming took 3 bases from V and 4 from J; bases not matched to a gene: 7. Germline V gene sequence: CDR1 MNHEY, CDR2 SMNVEV (reference sequence). The length of the CDR3 is 16 residues. The CDR3 DNA is TGTGCCAGCAGTTTCTCCGGGACAGGAGGCACCGGGGAGCTGTTTTTT. It encodes CASSFSGTGGTGELFF.

This clone occurred a few times. The chain links TRBV28 to TRBJ2-3; tentative D call: TRBD2 (5 bases). Per germline, CDR1 MDHEN and CDR2 SYDVKM. Trimming stripped 3 bases from V and 2 bases from J, with 9 bases between. The CDR3 sequence is 14 residues long. The CDR3 DNA reads TGTGCCAGCAGTTTTGACCTAGCCACAGATACGCAGTATTTT. Protein: CASSFDLATDTQYF.

CDR3 DNA: TGTGCCAGCACCCCGGGGGGGACTAGCGGGAAAGAGACCCAGTACTTC. Translating it yields CASTPGGTSGKETQYF. The V gene is TRBV28, the J gene TRBJ2-5; 13 bases line up with TRBD2. The length of the CDR3 is 16 residues. The germline V gene encodes CDR1 MDHEN and CDR2 SYDVKM. V dropped 7 bases and J dropped 3; count of bases not matched to a gene: 8. The complete variable domain, with remaining parts taken from reference TRBV28 and TRBJ2-5, reads DVKVTQSSRYLVKRTGEKVFLECVQDMDHENMFWYRQDPGLGLRLIYFSYDVKMKEKGDIPEGYSVSREKKERFSLILESASTNQTSMYLCASTPGGTSGKETQYFGPGTRLLVL.